The clone carrying this TCR beta chain showed up just a few times. Its matching antigen is unknown. This specimen belongs to a study of human T cells and chemical hapten exposure. Whole-study context: Alopecia areata, totalis or universalis affected patients, mainly female.

Specified time point: patch test 2, 6 weeks after DPC sensitization. Sample treatment: therapeutic diphenylcyclopropenone sensitization with weekly scalp DPC. TCRdb itself ran the RACE reads through MiXCR, one entry per CDR3 protein. Of roughly 100,000 distinct CDR3 sequences listed, 9% to 9.5% are singletons. Regarding the study as a whole: The study found expanded TCRs formed significantly more large CDR3 similarity clusters than controls. TCRs whose frequency exceeded 1 in 1000 remained the same following DPC sensitization. The count of PT1 expanded TCRs correlated positively with patch test score.

Germline V gene lookup returns CDR1 DFQATT and CDR2 SNEGSKA (reference sequence). CDR3 size: 13 residues. The V and J ends lost 3 bases and 8 bases respectively, with 11 bases between them. This sample comprised whole blood, obtained in connection with sensitization to the hapten diphenylcyclopropenone (DPC). The source of this sequence is a woman aged 40-49 years with alopecia areata. Some clones in this sample may be carry-over from other donors' samples. The J gene is TRBJ1-6, the V gene TRBV20-1; TRBD1 might be the D (5 bases). CDR3 loop: CSASSETDSPLHF. In nucleotides, the CDR3 is TGCAGTGCTAGTTCGGAGACAGATTCACCCCTCCACTTT.